Listed below are T cell receptor beta chains from one sample, sequenced in a study of blood T cells in healthy people across ages. TCRdb recomputed calls from the 5' RACE reads with MiXCR, one row per CDR3 protein. The sample records 500,000 to 600,000 distinct CDR3 sequences, approximately 27% being singletons. Sample: blood. The receptors derive from a woman in her 70s in good health. Each CDR3 is given with its conserved first and last residue. A D gene is named only where the DNA matches it firmly. The size field is filled for only some rows; it gives once, few, many or a size class.

V	J	size	D	CDR3	DNA
TRBV6-5	TRBJ1-2	NA	TRBD1	CASSYTRTGGGYGYTF	TGTGCCAGCAGTTACACTAGGACAGGGGGCGGCTATGGCTACACCTTC
TRBV5-1	TRBJ2-1	few	TRBD1	CASSLVQGAREQFF	TGCGCCAGCAGCTTGGTTCAGGGGGCACGAGAGCAGTTCTTC
TRBV15	TRBJ1-3	few	NA	CATSRDLVNTIYF	TGTGCCACCAGCAGAGATCTGGTAAACACCATATATTTT
TRBV2	TRBJ2-7	NA	TRBD2	CASTETSTPPYKQYF	TGTGCCAGCACGGAGACTAGCACCCCTCCCTACAAGCAGTACTTC
TRBV2	TRBJ2-1	few	TRBD2	CASSHETSGRSNEQFF	TGTGCCAGCAGTCATGAAACTAGCGGTAGAAGCAATGAGCAGTTCTTC
TRBV12-3/TRBV12-4	TRBJ2-5	few	NA	CAGSPAGTQYF	TGTGCCGGTTCCCCGGCGGGGACCCAGTACTTC
TRBV10-3	TRBJ2-7	NA	TRBD1	CAASDRGGSYEQYF	TGTGCCGCGAGTGACAGGGGGGGGTCCTACGAGCAGTACTTC
TRBV27	TRBJ1-1	few	NA	CASSFSTWRDTEAFF	TGTGCCAGCAGTTTTTCGACCTGGAGGGACACTGAAGCTTTCTTT
TRBV4-1	TRBJ2-1	few	NA	CASSQGASSYNEQFF	TGCGCCAGCAGCCAGGGGGCCAGCTCCTACAATGAGCAGTTCTTC
TRBV5-8	TRBJ2-1	many	NA	CASGGYNEQFF	TGTGCCAGCGGGGGGTACAATGAGCAGTTCTTC
TRBV6-1	TRBJ2-7	NA	TRBD1	CASSEVEGGVYEQYF	TGTGCCAGCAGTGAAGTTGAAGGGGGCGTCTACGAGCAGTACTTC
TRBV7-2	TRBJ2-2	NA	NA	CASTPRGGWLFF	TGTGCCAGCACCCCAAGGGGTGGATGGCTGTTTTTT
TRBV20-1	TRBJ1-1	few	NA	CSAFRSGRVGTFF	TGCAGTGCTTTCCGATCGGGGCGGGTTGGAACTTTCTTT
TRBV6-1	TRBJ2-1	NA	TRBD2	CASSDQGTSGVNEQFF	TGTGCCAGCAGTGACCAAGGGACTAGCGGGGTTAATGAGCAGTTCTTC
TRBV7-9	TRBJ2-5	many	TRBD2	CASSQRTSVVTQYF	TGTGCCAGCAGTCAAAGGACTAGCGTGGTGACCCAGTACTTC
TRBV11-1	TRBJ2-2	NA	NA	CASSLALLAGELFF	TGTGCCAGCAGCTTAGCGCTCCTCGCCGGGGAGCTGTTTTTT
TRBV20-1	TRBJ1-6	NA	NA	CSASVGGGSPLHF	TGCAGTGCTAGTGTGGGAGGAGGCTCACCCCTCCACTTT
TRBV10-3	TRBJ1-4	few	NA	CAISESGADGKLFF	TGTGCCATCAGTGAGTCGGGCGCAGATGGAAAACTGTTTTTT
TRBV29-1	TRBJ2-4	NA	NA	CSVALGVGKNIRYF	TGCAGCGTAGCCCTAGGGGTTGGCAAAAACATTCGGTACTTC
TRBV11-2	TRBJ2-7	few	NA	CASSRQVFSSYEQYF	TGTGCCAGCAGTCGACAGGTCTTCAGCTCCTACGAGCAGTACTTC
TRBV4-2	TRBJ2-1	few	NA	CASSHNSQRSIYEQFF	TGTGCCAGCAGCCACAACTCACAGCGATCTATCTATGAGCAGTTCTTC
TRBV20-1	TRBJ1-1	few	TRBD1	CSARDNADRATEAFF	TGCAGTGCTAGAGATAACGCGGACAGGGCTACTGAAGCTTTCTTT
TRBV7-2	TRBJ2-5	few	TRBD2	CASSLTSGTPVTQYF	TGTGCCAGCAGCTTGACTAGCGGGACCCCGGTGACCCAGTACTTC
TRBV4-2	TRBJ2-5	NA	TRBD2	CASSGLAGDRGRETQYF	TGTGCCAGCAGCGGACTAGCGGGGGATCGGGGGCGAGAGACCCAGTACTTC
TRBV7-2	TRBJ1-2	few	NA	CASSLASPKGYTF	TGTGCCAGCAGCTTAGCCAGCCCTAAGGGGTACACCTTC
TRBV7-8	TRBJ1-2	few	NA	CASSLARRNNGYTF	TGTGCCAGCAGCCTCGCAAGGCGAAATAATGGCTACACCTTC